Listed here are 10 T cell receptor beta chains from one sample, sequenced in a study of OX40 agonist ivuxolimab in advanced cancers. The protocol was immunoSEQ multiplex PCR, while the TCRdb copy is restricted to in-frame clones and leaves out a portion. The sample has roughly 19,000 clones; approximately 82% are singletons. This specimen consisted of CD4+ or CD8+ T cells sorted from blood, obtained in a trial of the OX40 agonist ivuxolimab. The receptors derive from an adult with an advanced solid tumor such as melanoma, head and neck, liver or kidney cancer.

This clone was seen a few times. This rearrangement joins TRBV4-3 to TRBJ2-7, with 9 bases aligning to TRBD1. The germline gives CDR1 LGHNA, CDR2 YSLEER. The CDR3 runs to 15 residues. V shed 2 bases, J shed 6 bases, and the junction held 8 bases outside the gene matches. CDR3: CASSQSLGQGSEQYF. CDR3 DNA sequence: TGCGCCAGCAGCCAATCCCTGGGACAGGGTTCCGAGCAGTACTTC.

By share of the sample, this clone is medium-sized. Other DNA sequences in this specimen translate into the identical CDR3. V is TRBV27 and J is TRBJ2-7; 9 bases map to TRBD2. Germline CDR1 MNHEY, CDR2 SMNVEV (reference sequence). J lost 2 bases, V lost 6 bases, and 2 bases had no gene match. CDR3 size: 13 residues. CDR3 region: CASRGLAAYEQYF. Written as DNA, the CDR3 is TGTGCCAGCAGGGGACTAGCTGCCTACGAGCAGTACTTC.

The genes are TRBV15 and TRBJ2-2; 8 bases are shared with TRBD1. Per the germline V gene, CDR1 is LNHNV and CDR2 is YYDKDF (reference sequence). The CDR3 has 17 residues. V was clipped by 0 bases and J by 5 bases; unmatched bases: 8. CDR3 region: CATSRDLGQGATGELFF. CDR3 nucleotide sequence: TGTGCCACCAGCAGAGATCTTGGTCAGGGGGCAACCGGGGAGCTGTTTTTT.

The CDR3 sequence is CASSFGTGPYEQYF. CDR3 nucleotides: TGTGCCAGCAGCTTCGGGACAGGGCCCTACGAGCAGTACTTC. The V gene is TRBV7-2, the J gene TRBJ2-7; 9 bases match TRBD1. The CDR3 runs 14 residues. Per germline, CDR1 SGHTA and CDR2 FQGNSA. V dropped 3 bases and J dropped 2; count of bases not matched to a gene: 2.

The rearrangement links TRBV27 to TRBJ1-5; D unresolved. The V gene's germline CDR1 is MNHEY and CDR2 SMNVEV (reference sequence). V lost 8 bases and J 4 bases, leaving 12 bases between the germline ends. CDR3 length: 13 residues. This CDR3 is CASCLGANQPQHF. The CDR3, as DNA: TGTGCCAGCTGCCTTGGCGCAAATCAGCCCCAGCATTTT.

Here the CDR3 DNA reads TGTGCCAGCAGTCCCTCCCCTGGAGGGTGGACAGATACGCAGTATTTT. Its protein product is CASSPSPGGWTDTQYF. The chain uses TRBV27 and TRBJ2-3; D is perhaps TRBD2 (6 bases). Germline CDR1 MNHEY, CDR2 SMNVEV (reference sequence). Trimming cost V 5 bases and J 3 bases, with 18 bases left between them. The CDR3 has 16 residues.

The CDR3 coding sequence is TGCGCCAGCAGCCAAGAACTAGCGGGAGTCTACAATGAGCAGTTCTTC. It is translated as CASSQELAGVYNEQFF. The rearrangement uses TRBV4-3 and TRBJ2-1, with 11 bases lining up with TRBD2. Germline CDR1 reads LGHNA; CDR2 reads YSLEER. The CDR3 is 16 residues long. V was clipped by 0 bases and J by 3 bases; unmatched bases: 1.

This chain connects TRBV28 to TRBJ2-7; tentatively, D is TRBD1 or TRBD2 (5 bases each). Germline CDR1 reads MDHEN; CDR2 reads SYDVKM. The germline V and J ends were trimmed by 5 bases and 3 bases, with 20 bases remaining between them. This CDR3 spans 16 amino acids. In nucleotides, the CDR3 is TGTGCCAGCAGTCCACTTTGGGGACCCAGACTCTACGAGCAGTACTTC. The encoded protein is CASSPLWGPRLYEQYF.

This clone was observed a handful of times. J is TRBJ2-6 and V is TRBV11-2; no clear D. V gave up 1 base and J gave up 3 bases, with 4 bases separating them. This CDR3 has 14 amino acids. Per the germline V gene, CDR1 is SGHAT and CDR2 is FQNNGV. CDR3 loop: CASSLGIGANVLTF. The CDR3 DNA is TGTGCCAGCAGCTTAGGGATTGGGGCCAACGTCCTGACTTTC. Filled out from reference TRBV11-2 and TRBJ2-6, the complete variable domain reads EAGVAQSPRYKIIEKRQSVAFWCNPISGHATLYWYQQILGQGPKLLIQFQNNGVVDDSQLPKDRFSAERLKGVDSTLKIQPAKLEDSAVYLCASSLGIGANVLTFGAGSRLTVL.

This clone is classed as medium-sized. J is TRBJ2-2 and V is TRBV7-9; 13 positions agree with TRBD2. The V gene's germline CDR1 is SEHNR and CDR2 FQNEAQ (reference sequence). V gave up 5 bases and J gave up 4 bases; unmatched junction bases: 4. The CDR3 is 16 amino acids. CDR3 bases: TGTGCCAGCAGCCCAACTAGCGGGAGGGGCACCGGGGAGCTGTTTTTT. Translated, it gives CASSPTSGRGTGELFF.